This T cell receptor (beta chain) is drawn from a study of cytomegalovirus exposure and HLA in healthy donors. The wider study: Both the roughly 120 validation repertoires and the approximately 700 first-cohort repertoires used the same platform, as reported by a later analysis.

Produced via immunoSEQ multiplex PCR; TCRdb's table is partial and in-frame only. In the table there are around 180,000 clones, roughly 88% of which are singletons. As regards this clone: Its matching antigen is unknown.

The CDR3 extends over 14 amino acids. Germline V gene data show CDR1 as SEHNR and CDR2 as FQNEAQ (reference sequence). Trimming at V came to 4 bases and at J to 7 bases, leaving 10 bases not matched to a gene. Study-level points and caveats: Specificity for CMV antigens was confirmed in vitro for three of the CMV-associated chains. Both high specificity and high sensitivity reportedly marked the classifier's diagnosis of cytomegalovirus status.

The chain joins TRBV7-9 to TRBJ2-7; 7 nucleotides line up with TRBD1. Specimen: PBMCs. This receptor was obtained from a woman younger than 35 in good health and CMV-seronegative. CDR3 sequence reads: CASSWGDRDGEQYF. The CDR3 DNA is TGTGCCAGCAGCTGGGGTGACAGGGACGGGGAGCAGTACTTC.